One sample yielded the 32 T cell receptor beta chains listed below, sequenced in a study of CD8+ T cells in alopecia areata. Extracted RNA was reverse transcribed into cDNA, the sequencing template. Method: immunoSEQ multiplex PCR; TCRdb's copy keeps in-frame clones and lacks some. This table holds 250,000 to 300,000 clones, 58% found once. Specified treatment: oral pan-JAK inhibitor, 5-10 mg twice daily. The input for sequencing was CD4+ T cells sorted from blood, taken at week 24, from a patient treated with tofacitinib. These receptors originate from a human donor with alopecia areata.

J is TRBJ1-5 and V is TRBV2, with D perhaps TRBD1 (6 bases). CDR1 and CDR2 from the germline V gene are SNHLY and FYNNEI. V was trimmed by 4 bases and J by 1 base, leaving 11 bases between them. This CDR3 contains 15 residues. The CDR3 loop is CASSALGGSNQPQHF. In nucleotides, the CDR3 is TGTGCCAGCAGTGCTTTAGGGGGGAGCAATCAGCCCCAGCATTTT.

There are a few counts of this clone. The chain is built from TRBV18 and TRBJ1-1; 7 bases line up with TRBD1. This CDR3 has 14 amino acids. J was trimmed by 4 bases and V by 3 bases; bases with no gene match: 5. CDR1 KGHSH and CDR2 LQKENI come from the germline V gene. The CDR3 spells CASSPTGRGTEAFF. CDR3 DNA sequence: TGTGCCAGCTCACCGACAGGGAGAGGCACTGAAGCTTTCTTT.

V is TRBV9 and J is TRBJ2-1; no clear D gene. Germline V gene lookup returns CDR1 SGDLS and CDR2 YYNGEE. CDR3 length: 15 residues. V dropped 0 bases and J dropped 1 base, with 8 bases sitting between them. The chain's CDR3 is CASSVGVGSYNEQFF. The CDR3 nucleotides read TGTGCCAGCAGCGTAGGGGTTGGGTCCTACAATGAGCAGTTCTTC.

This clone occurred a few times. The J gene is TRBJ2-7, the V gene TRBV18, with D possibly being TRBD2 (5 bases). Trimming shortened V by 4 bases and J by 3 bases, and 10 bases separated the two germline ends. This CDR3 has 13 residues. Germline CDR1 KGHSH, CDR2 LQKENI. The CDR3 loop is CASSQGVGYEQYF. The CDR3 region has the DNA TGTGCCAGCTCACAGGGAGTAGGCTACGAGCAGTACTTC.

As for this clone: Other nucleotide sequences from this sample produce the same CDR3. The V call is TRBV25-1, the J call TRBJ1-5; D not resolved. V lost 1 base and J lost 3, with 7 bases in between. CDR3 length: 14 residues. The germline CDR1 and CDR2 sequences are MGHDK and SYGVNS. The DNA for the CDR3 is TGTGCCAGCAGTGAATCCGGGGTCAATCAGCCCCAGCATTTT. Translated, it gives CASSESGVNQPQHF. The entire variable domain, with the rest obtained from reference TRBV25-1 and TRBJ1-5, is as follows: EADIYQTPRYLVIGTGKKITLECSQTMGHDKMYWYQQDPGMELHLIHYSYGVNSTEKGDLSSESTVSRIRTEHFPLTLESARPSHTSQYLCASSESGVNQPQHFGDGTRLSIL.

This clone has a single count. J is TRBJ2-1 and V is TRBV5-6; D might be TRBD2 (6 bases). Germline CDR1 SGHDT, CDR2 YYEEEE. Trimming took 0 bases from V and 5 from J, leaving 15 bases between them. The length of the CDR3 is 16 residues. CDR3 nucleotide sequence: TGTGCCAGCAGCTTGGATTGGGGGGACCAAAACAATGAGCAGTTCTTC. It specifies CASSLDWGDQNNEQFF.

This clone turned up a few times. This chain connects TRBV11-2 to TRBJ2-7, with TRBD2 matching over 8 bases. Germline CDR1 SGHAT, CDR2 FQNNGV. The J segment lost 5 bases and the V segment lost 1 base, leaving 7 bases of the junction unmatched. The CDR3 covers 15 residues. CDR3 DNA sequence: TGTGCCAGCAGCTTAGGGACTAGCAGGGGCCACGAGCAGTACTTC. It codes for CASSLGTSRGHEQYF.

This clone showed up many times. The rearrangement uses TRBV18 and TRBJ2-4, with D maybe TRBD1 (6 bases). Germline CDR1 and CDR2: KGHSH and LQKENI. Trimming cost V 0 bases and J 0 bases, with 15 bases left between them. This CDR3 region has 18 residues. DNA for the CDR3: TGTGCCAGCTCACCACCGGACAGACTACTCTTAGCCAAAAACATTCAGTACTTC. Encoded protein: CASSPPDRLLLAKNIQYF.

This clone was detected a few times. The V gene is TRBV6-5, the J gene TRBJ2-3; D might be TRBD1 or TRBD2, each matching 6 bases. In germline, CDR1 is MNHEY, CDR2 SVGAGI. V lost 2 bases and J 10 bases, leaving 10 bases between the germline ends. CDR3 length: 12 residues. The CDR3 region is CASSYEGGAQYF. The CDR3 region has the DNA TGTGCCAGCAGTTACGAGGGGGGAGCGCAGTATTTT.

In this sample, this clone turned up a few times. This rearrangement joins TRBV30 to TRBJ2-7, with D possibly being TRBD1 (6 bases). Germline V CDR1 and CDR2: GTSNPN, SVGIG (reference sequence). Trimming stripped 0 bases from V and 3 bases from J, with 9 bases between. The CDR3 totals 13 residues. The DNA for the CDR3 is TGTGCCTGGAGTGTACGGGGACACTACGAGCAGTACTTC. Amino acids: CAWSVRGHYEQYF.

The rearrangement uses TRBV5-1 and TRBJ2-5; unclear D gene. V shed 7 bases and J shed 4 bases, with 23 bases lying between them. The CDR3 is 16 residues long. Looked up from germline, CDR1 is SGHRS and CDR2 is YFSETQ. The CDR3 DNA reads TGCGCCAGCTACAGTGGAATTCAGCTCCAAGGAGAGACCCAGTACTTC. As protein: CASYSGIQLQGETQYF.

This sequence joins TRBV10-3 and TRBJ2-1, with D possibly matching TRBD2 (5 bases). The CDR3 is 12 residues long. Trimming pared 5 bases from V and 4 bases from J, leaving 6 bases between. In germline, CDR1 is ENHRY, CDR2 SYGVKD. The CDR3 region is CAISSGYNEQFF. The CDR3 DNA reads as TGTGCCATCAGTAGCGGATACAATGAGCAGTTCTTC.

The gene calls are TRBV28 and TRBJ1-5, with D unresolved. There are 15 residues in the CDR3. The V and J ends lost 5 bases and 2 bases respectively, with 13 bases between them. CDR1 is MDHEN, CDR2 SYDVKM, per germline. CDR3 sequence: CASSLQVHGNQPQHF. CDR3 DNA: TGTGCCAGCAGTCTCCAGGTCCACGGCAATCAGCCCCAGCATTTT.

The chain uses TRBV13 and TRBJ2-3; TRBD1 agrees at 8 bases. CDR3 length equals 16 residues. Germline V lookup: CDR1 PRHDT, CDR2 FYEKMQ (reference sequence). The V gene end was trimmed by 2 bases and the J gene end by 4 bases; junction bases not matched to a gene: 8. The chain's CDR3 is CASSLNTGQVADTQYF. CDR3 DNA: TGTGCCAGCAGCTTAAATACGGGACAGGTCGCAGATACGCAGTATTTT.

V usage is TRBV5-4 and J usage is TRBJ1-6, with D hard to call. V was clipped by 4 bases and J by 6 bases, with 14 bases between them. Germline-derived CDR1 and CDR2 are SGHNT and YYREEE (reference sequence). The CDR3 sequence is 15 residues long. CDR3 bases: TGTGCCAGCAGCGTAGACCGAAAGCCTAATTCACCCCTCCACTTT. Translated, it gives CASSVDRKPNSPLHF.

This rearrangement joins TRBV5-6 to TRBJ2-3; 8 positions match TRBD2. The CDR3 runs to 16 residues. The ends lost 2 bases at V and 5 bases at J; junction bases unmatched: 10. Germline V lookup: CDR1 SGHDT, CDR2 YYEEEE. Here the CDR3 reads CASSLLAASGGDTQYF. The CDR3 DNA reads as TGTGCCAGCAGCTTACTAGCGGCCTCCGGGGGAGATACGCAGTATTTT.

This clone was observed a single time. The CDR3 sequence: CASTPPGRGKYEQYF. The CDR3, as DNA: TGTGCCAGCACCCCCCCGGGGCGGGGGAAGTACGAGCAGTACTTC. This chain connects TRBV6-5 to TRBJ2-7, with 7 nucleotides matching TRBD2. CDR3 size: 15 residues. Germline V gene sequence: CDR1 MNHEY, CDR2 SVGAGI. V gave up 7 bases and J gave up 4 bases; unmatched junction bases: 13.

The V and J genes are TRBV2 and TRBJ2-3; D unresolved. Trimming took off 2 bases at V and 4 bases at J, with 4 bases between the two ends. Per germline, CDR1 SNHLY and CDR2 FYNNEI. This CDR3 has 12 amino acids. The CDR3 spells CASSELADTQYF. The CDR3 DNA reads TGTGCCAGCAGTGAATTGGCAGATACGCAGTATTTT.

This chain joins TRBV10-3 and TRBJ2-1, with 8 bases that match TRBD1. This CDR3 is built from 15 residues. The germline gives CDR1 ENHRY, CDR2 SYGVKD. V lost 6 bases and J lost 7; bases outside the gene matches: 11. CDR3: CAIRLGQGVRNEQFF. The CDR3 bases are TGTGCCATCAGACTCGGACAGGGCGTGAGGAATGAGCAGTTCTTC.

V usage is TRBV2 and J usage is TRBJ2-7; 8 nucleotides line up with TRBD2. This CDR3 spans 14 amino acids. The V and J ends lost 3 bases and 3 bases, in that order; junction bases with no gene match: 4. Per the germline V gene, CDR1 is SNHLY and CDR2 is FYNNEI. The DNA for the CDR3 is TGTGCCAGCAGTGACCAGCGGGGGCACTACGAGCAGTACTTC. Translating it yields CASSDQRGHYEQYF.

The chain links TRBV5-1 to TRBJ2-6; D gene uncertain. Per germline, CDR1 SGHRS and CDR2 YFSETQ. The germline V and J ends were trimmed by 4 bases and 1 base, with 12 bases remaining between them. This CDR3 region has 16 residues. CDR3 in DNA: TGCGCCAGCAGCCCCCTCCCGCGATCTGGGGCCAACGTCCTGACTTTC. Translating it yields CASSPLPRSGANVLTF.

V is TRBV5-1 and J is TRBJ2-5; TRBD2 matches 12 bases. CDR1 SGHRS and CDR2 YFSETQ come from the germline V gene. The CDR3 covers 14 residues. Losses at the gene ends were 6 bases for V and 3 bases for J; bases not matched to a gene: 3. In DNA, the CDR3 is TGCGCCAGCACGACTAGCGGGGGAGAAGAGACCCAGTACTTC. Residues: CASTTSGGEETQYF.

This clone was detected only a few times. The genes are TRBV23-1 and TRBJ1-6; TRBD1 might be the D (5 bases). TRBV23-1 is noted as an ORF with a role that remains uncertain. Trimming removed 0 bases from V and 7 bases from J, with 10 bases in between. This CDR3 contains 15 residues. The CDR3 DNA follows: TGCGCCAGCAGTCAATCGAAGGGGAGGAATTCACCCCTCCACTTT. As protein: CASSQSKGRNSPLHF.

In DNA, the CDR3 is TGTGCCAGCATACTAGACAATCTAAGAGGCACGCAGTATTTT. Translation gives CASILDNLRGTQYF. The chain carries TRBV2 and TRBJ2-3, with TRBD2 as a possible D gene (5 bases). CDR3 length: 14 residues. Trimming took 7 bases from V and 9 from J, leaving 20 bases between them. CDR1 SNHLY and CDR2 FYNNEI come from the germline V gene.

CDR3 protein: CASSIRPKETQYF. The CDR3, as DNA: TGTGCCAGTAGTATACGGCCAAAGGAGACCCAGTACTTC. This chain connects TRBV19 to TRBJ2-5, with no clear D. The germline CDR1 and CDR2 sequences are LNHDA and SQIVND (reference sequence). CDR3 length: 13 amino acids. Trimming took 2 bases from V and 5 from J, leaving 9 bases between them.

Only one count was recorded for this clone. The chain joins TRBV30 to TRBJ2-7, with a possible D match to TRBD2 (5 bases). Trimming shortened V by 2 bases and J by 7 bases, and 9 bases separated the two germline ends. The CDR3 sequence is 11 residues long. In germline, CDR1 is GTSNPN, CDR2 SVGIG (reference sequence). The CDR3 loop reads CAWSFREEQYF. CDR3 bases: TGTGCCTGGAGTTTCCGGGAAGAGCAGTACTTC.

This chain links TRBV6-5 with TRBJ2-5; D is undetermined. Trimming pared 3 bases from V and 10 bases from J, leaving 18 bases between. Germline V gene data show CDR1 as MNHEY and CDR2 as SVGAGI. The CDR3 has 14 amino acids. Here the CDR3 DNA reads TGTGCCAGCAGTTATCTGGCGGCTCCAGATGACCAGTACTTC. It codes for CASSYLAAPDDQYF.

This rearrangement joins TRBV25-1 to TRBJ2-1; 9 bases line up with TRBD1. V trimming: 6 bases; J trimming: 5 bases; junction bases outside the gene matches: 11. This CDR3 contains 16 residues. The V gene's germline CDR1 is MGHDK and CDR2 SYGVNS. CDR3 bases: TGTGCCAGCAGCCTCCTTGGGACAGGGAGTAACAATGAGCAGTTCTTC. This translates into CASSLLGTGSNNEQFF.

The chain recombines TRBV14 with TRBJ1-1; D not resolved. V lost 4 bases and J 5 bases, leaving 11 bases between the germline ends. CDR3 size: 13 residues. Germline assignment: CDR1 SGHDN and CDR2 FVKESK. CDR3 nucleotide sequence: TGTGCCAGCAGCCTCCAACCGAGGACTGAAGCTTTCTTT. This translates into CASSLQPRTEAFF.

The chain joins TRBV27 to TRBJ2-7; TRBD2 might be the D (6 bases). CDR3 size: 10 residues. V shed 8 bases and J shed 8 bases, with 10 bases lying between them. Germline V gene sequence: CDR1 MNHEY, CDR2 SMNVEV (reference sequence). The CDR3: CASGDLQQYF. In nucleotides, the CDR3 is TGTGCCAGCGGGGACTTACAGCAGTACTTC.

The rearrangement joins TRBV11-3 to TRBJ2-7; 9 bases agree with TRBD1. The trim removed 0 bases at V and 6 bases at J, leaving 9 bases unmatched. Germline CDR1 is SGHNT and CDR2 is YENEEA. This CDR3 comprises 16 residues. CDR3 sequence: CASSLDLVGQGSEQYF. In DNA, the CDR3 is TGTGCCAGCAGCTTAGACTTAGTAGGACAGGGGAGCGAGCAGTACTTC.

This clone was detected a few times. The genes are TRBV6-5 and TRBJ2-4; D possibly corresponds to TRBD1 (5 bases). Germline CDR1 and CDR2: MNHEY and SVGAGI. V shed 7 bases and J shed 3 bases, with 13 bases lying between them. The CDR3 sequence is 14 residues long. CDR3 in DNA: TGTGCCAGCACCAGAACAGGCAGCAAAAACATTCAGTACTTC. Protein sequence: CASTRTGSKNIQYF.